This T cell receptor beta chain was captured in a study of cytotoxic CD8 clonotypes in ibrutinib-treated CLL (dated by TCRdb to the early 2020s). Concerning the study at large: The cohort was composed of approximately 11 relapsed/refractory and roughly 16 treatment-naive patients; IGHV unmutated status was identified in roughly 18 patients. Partial responses were observed in some 24 patients and complete responses in 2; after a median follow-up of around 68 months, remission was maintained in 15 or so patients and progression was observed in around twelve. Response samples were taken after a median of around 13 months on treatment, ranging from about 6 to 36 months. On average, each sample had 255,043 productive templates and approximately 89,000 productive rearrangements. Longitudinal samples were obtainable from 26 of the 86 participants in the trial. Cryopreserved peripheral blood mononuclear cells were collected at three points: before therapy, at response, and at either sustained remission or disease progression.

Summary of the overall study and its limitations: At baseline, clonality was higher than in age-matched healthy donors and showed a strong correlation with circulating CD8+ T-cell counts. Clonality rose at ibrutinib response, remained stable during sustained remission, and dropped back toward baseline at progression. Lymph node repertoires were not examined, and the timing of sampling was not matched between patients in sustained remission and those whose disease progressed. Public clonotypes were rare and either shrank or stayed stable during treatment, and the rise in clonality at ibrutinib response reflected expansion of private clonotypes.

For TCR beta library preparation, 2 to 2.5 micrograms of genomic DNA were isolated from cryopreserved PBMCs. High-throughput TCR beta sequencing was performed on longitudinal blood samples from CLL patients receiving ibrutinib monotherapy. Patients were enrolled in a phase 2 open-label single-center ibrutinib monotherapy trial. Concerning this clone itself: No cognate antigen has been identified for it. Base qualities are not at hand, and no much larger clone is one base apart.

Trimming at the junction amounts to 1 base on V and 6 bases on J, and the germline ends lie 7 bases apart. From its cysteine to its phenylalanine, the CDR3 spans 12 amino acids. Left in the record is the CDR3 DNA by itself, 36 bases read in frame from the first base. The CDR1 and CDR2 encoded by the germline V gene are MNHNS and SASEGT. The goal of deep resolution MiSeq sequencing was a depth between 1 in 1 million and 1 in 200,000 T cells, and coverage averaged 10x per clonotype. The immunoSEQ hsTCRB Kit was used to generate the TCR beta libraries. The study's processing was this. The data were analyzed with ImmunoSEQ Analyzer and ImmunoSEQ Data Assistant, and V, D and J gene assignments followed IMGT definitions. Clonality, with values ranging from 0 to 1, was calculated as one minus the normalized Shannon entropy of productive rearrangement frequencies. Public clonotype analysis was restricted to overrepresented clonotypes comprising at least 0.05% of each patient's repertoire. Fewer than 15 repertoires from age-matched healthy donors, obtained from immuneACCESS, served as clonality controls. TCRdb limited this immuneACCESS table to in-frame rearrangements with V and J called. A share of clones is missing; checked studies link under half to unresolved V genes, and the rest is unexplained. That table supplies the V and J calls and clone size; D and trimming were determined from the DNA. This sample is represented by 33,000 or so clones; over 45% of them were singletons. 18% of the sample lies in the top ten.

The sequence was obtained from a human donor with chronic lymphocytic leukemia. Recombination joined TRBV6-1 with TRBJ2-7; the D gene cannot be named for sure. Specimen: PBMCs, collected before ibrutinib treatment. Read as DNA, the sequence is TGTGCCAGCAGTGAAGTTGGCGTCGAGCAGTACTTC. This encodes CASSEVGVEQYF.